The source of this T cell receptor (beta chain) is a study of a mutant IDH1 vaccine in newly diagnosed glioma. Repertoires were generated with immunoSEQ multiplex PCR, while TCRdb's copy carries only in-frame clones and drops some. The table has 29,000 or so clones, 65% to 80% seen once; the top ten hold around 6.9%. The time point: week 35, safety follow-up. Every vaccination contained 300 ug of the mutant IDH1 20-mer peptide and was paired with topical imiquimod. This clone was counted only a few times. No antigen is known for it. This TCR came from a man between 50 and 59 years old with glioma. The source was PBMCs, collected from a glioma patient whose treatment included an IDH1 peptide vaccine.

The CDR3: CASSIWAGPSYSGANVLTF. The CDR3 DNA sequence: TGTGCCAGTAGTATTTGGGCCGGGCCTTCTTACTCTGGGGCCAACGTCCTGACTTTC. The chain links TRBV19 to TRBJ2-6; the D is unclear. This CDR3 contains 19 residues. V was clipped by 3 bases and J by 0 bases, with 18 bases between them. In germline, CDR1 is LNHDA, CDR2 SQIVND (reference sequence).